The rows below give T cell receptor beta chains drawn from one sample of a study of cytomegalovirus exposure and HLA in healthy donors. Measured with immunoSEQ multiplex PCR; TCRdb has only the in-frame clones, and not every one. The sample yields around 210,000 clones, around 77% seen once. The sequencing sample was made of PBMCs. The receptors here all came from a woman in her twenties or thirties in good health and CMV-seronegative. The CDR3 runs from the conserved cysteine through the conserved F or W. A D gene is named only where the DNA matches it firmly. Rows may omit the clone size; those that give it use once, few, many or a size class.

CDR3aa	CDR3nt	abundance	v_gene	d_gene	j_gene
CASSLPGIYEQYF	TGTGCCAGCAGCTTGCCCGGGATTTACGAGCAGTACTTC	.	TRBV5-4	.	TRBJ2-7
CAISRTETRYGYTF	TGTGCCATCAGCCGGACAGAGACTCGCTATGGCTACACCTTC	.	TRBV10-3	.	TRBJ1-2
CASRLLAGGPSESHEQYF	TGTGCCAGCAGATTACTAGCGGGAGGGCCAAGTGAGAGCCACGAGCAGTACTTC	.	TRBV28	TRBD2	TRBJ2-7
CASSLGTANTEAFF	TGCGCCAGCAGCTTGGGGACAGCGAACACTGAAGCTTTCTTT	.	TRBV5-1	.	TRBJ1-1
CASSTVQGRQETQYF	TGTGCCAGTAGTACAGTACAGGGGCGGCAAGAGACCCAGTACTTC	.	TRBV19	TRBD1	TRBJ2-5
CASKGPGGSETQYF	TGTGCCAGCAAGGGCCCAGGGGGTAGCGAGACCCAGTACTTC	.	TRBV6-5	TRBD1	TRBJ2-5
CASRKPPGLANEQFF	TGTGCCAGCCGGAAACCACCGGGACTAGCCAATGAGCAGTTCTTC	.	TRBV21-1	.	TRBJ2-1
CAISTLQVSRQETQYF	TGTGCCATCAGTACGCTCCAAGTGTCCCGGCAAGAGACCCAGTACTTC	.	TRBV10-3	.	TRBJ2-5
CASSLRQGYEQYF	TGTGCCAGCAGCCTTAGACAGGGTTACGAGCAGTACTTC	.	TRBV5-4	TRBD1	TRBJ2-7
CASSQGPSSGGTDTQYF	TGCGCCAGCAGCCAAGGTCCGTCTAGCGGGGGCACAGATACGCAGTATTTT	few	TRBV4-1	TRBD2	TRBJ2-3
CASSSLIGGNTEAFF	TGTGCCAGCAGCTCACTTATAGGGGGGAACACTGAAGCTTTCTTT	.	TRBV5-6	.	TRBJ1-1
CASSFRTDYGYTF	TGTGCCAGCAGCTTCCGGACAGACTATGGCTACACCTTC	.	TRBV9	.	TRBJ1-2